The rows below give T cell receptor beta chains drawn from one sample of a study of human T cells and chemical hapten exposure. TCRdb reprocessed the RACE reads via MiXCR and lists one record per CDR3 protein. The top ten hold approximately 2% of the sample, which has around 99,000 distinct CDR3 sequences, 9.5% to 15% seen once. The specimen was whole blood, collected in connection with sensitization to the hapten diphenylcyclopropenone (DPC). The receptors derive from a woman aged 35 to 49 with alopecia areata. Some clones in this sample may be carry-over from other donors' samples. Both conserved end residues are part of each CDR3. D genes are given only for firm matches. Clone size is given for some rows only: seen once, a few or many times, or a class if the clone is expanded.

cdr3_aa: CASSPGPGTQYQETQYF
cdr3_nt: TGTGCCAGTAGTCCGGGCCCCGGGACACAGTACCAAGAGACCCAGTACTTC
v_call: TRBV19
clone_size: many
j_call: TRBJ2-5
d_call: -

cdr3_aa: CASSPRDRGLGNTIYF
cdr3_nt: TGTGCCAGCTCACCTCGAGACAGGGGTCTCGGAAACACCATATATTTT
v_call: TRBV18
clone_size: few
j_call: TRBJ1-3
d_call: TRBD1

cdr3_aa: CSAGGGQLNTGELFF
cdr3_nt: TGCAGTGCTGGGGGTGGACAGCTGAACACCGGGGAGCTGTTTTTT
v_call: TRBV20-1
clone_size: -
j_call: TRBJ2-2
d_call: -

cdr3_aa: CVSSQDTGGPYTQYF
cdr3_nt: TGTGTCAGCAGCCAAGACACGGGAGGACCCTATACGCAGTATTTT
v_call: TRBV7-6
clone_size: -
j_call: TRBJ2-3
d_call: TRBD2

cdr3_aa: CASSYPPGELFF
cdr3_nt: TGTGCCAGCAGCTATCCCCCCGGGGAGCTGTTTTTT
v_call: TRBV28
clone_size: -
j_call: TRBJ2-2
d_call: -

cdr3_aa: CASSPTGTGMEPQHF
cdr3_nt: TGTGCCAGCAGCCCGACAGGGACCGGTATGGAGCCCCAGCATTTT
v_call: TRBV7-2
clone_size: -
j_call: TRBJ1-5
d_call: TRBD1

cdr3_aa: CASSTTSGRGETQYF
cdr3_nt: TGTGCCAGCAGCACAACTAGCGGGAGAGGAGAGACCCAGTACTTC
v_call: TRBV9
clone_size: -
j_call: TRBJ2-5
d_call: TRBD2

cdr3_aa: CASIPGQGTEAFF
cdr3_nt: TGTGCCAGCATTCCGGGCCAGGGCACTGAAGCTTTCTTT
v_call: TRBV28
clone_size: -
j_call: TRBJ1-1
d_call: -

cdr3_aa: CSVEGQSTDTQYF
cdr3_nt: TGCAGTGTTGAGGGACAGAGCACAGATACGCAGTATTTT
v_call: TRBV20-1
clone_size: few
j_call: TRBJ2-3
d_call: TRBD1

cdr3_aa: CASSLPTGAGGELFF
cdr3_nt: TGTGCCAGCAGCTTACCAACAGGGGCTGGCGGGGAGCTGTTTTTT
v_call: TRBV7-3
clone_size: -
j_call: TRBJ2-2
d_call: TRBD1

cdr3_aa: CSAMTGTSSYEQYF
cdr3_nt: TGCAGTGCTATGACAGGGACCAGCTCCTACGAGCAGTACTTC
v_call: TRBV20-1
clone_size: many
j_call: TRBJ2-7
d_call: TRBD1

cdr3_aa: CASSLDGAVEQYF
cdr3_nt: TGTGCCAGCAGCTTGGACGGGGCAGTGGAGCAGTACTTC
v_call: TRBV5-4
clone_size: -
j_call: TRBJ2-7
d_call: -

cdr3_aa: CASQKAGTAFGYTF
cdr3_nt: TGTGCCAGTCAAAAAGCCGGGACAGCCTTTGGCTACACCTTC
v_call: TRBV6-6
clone_size: many
j_call: TRBJ1-2
d_call: TRBD1

cdr3_aa: CASSEGRTSGTDTQYF
cdr3_nt: TGTGCCAGCAGTGAAGGAAGGACTAGCGGAACAGATACGCAGTATTTT
v_call: TRBV25-1
clone_size: -
j_call: TRBJ2-3
d_call: TRBD2

cdr3_aa: CASSQGFGVGETQYF
cdr3_nt: TGTGCCAGCAGCCAAGGTTTCGGGGTAGGAGAGACCCAGTACTTC
v_call: TRBV3-1
clone_size: -
j_call: TRBJ2-5
d_call: -

cdr3_aa: CAWSVGLETYEQYF
cdr3_nt: TGTGCCTGGAGTGTAGGACTCGAGACCTACGAGCAGTACTTC
v_call: TRBV30
clone_size: few
j_call: TRBJ2-7
d_call: -

cdr3_aa: CASRKGLEGYEQYF
cdr3_nt: TGTGCCAGCAGGAAGGGACTAGAGGGCTACGAGCAGTACTTC
v_call: TRBV27
clone_size: few
j_call: TRBJ2-7
d_call: TRBD2

cdr3_aa: CASSPRTGTYEQYF
cdr3_nt: TGTGCCAGCTCACCCAGGACAGGGACCTACGAGCAGTACTTC
v_call: TRBV18
clone_size: few
j_call: TRBJ2-7
d_call: TRBD1

cdr3_aa: CASSQDVAGVYNEQFF
cdr3_nt: TGTGCCAGCAGCCAAGATGTAGCGGGAGTGTATAATGAGCAGTTCTTC
v_call: TRBV4-2
clone_size: few
j_call: TRBJ2-1
d_call: TRBD2

cdr3_aa: CASSLRLAGVGTDTQYF
cdr3_nt: TGTGCCAGCAGTCTACGACTAGCGGGAGTCGGCACAGATACGCAGTATTTT
v_call: TRBV2
clone_size: many
j_call: TRBJ2-3
d_call: TRBD2

cdr3_aa: CASSSGSNTGELFF
cdr3_nt: TGTGCCAGCAGTTCCGGTTCAAACACCGGGGAGCTGTTTTTT
v_call: TRBV6-2/TRBV6-3
clone_size: few
j_call: TRBJ2-2
d_call: -

cdr3_aa: CASSARLASLTNTGELFF
cdr3_nt: TGTGCCAGCAGCGCCAGACTAGCGAGCCTCACGAACACCGGGGAGCTGTTTTTT
v_call: TRBV7-2
clone_size: many
j_call: TRBJ2-2
d_call: TRBD2

cdr3_aa: CSADRLAGEWPYEQYF
cdr3_nt: TGCAGTGCCGATCGGCTAGCGGGAGAGTGGCCCTACGAGCAGTACTTC
v_call: TRBV20-1
clone_size: -
j_call: TRBJ2-7
d_call: TRBD2

cdr3_aa: CASSERGLQETQYF
cdr3_nt: TGTGCCAGCAGCGAGCGGGGCCTACAAGAGACCCAGTACTTC
v_call: TRBV12-3/TRBV12-4
clone_size: -
j_call: TRBJ2-5
d_call: TRBD2

cdr3_aa: CASSQRTGQETQYF
cdr3_nt: TGTGCCAGCAGCCAGCGTACAGGGCAGGAGACCCAGTACTTC
v_call: TRBV3-1
clone_size: few
j_call: TRBJ2-5
d_call: -

cdr3_aa: CASSLARQSLHF
cdr3_nt: TGTGCCAGCAGCTTAGCGCGGCAGTCCCTCCACTTT
v_call: TRBV7-9
clone_size: -
j_call: TRBJ1-6
d_call: -

cdr3_aa: CASSPPAGGYGYTF
cdr3_nt: TGTGCCAGCTCACCACCGGCAGGGGGCTATGGCTACACCTTC
v_call: TRBV18
clone_size: few
j_call: TRBJ1-2
d_call: TRBD1

cdr3_aa: CASSPRQGWNTEAFF
cdr3_nt: TGTGCCAGCTCACCACGCCAAGGGTGGAACACTGAAGCTTTCTTT
v_call: TRBV18
clone_size: many
j_call: TRBJ1-1
d_call: -

cdr3_aa: CASSPLGNEQFF
cdr3_nt: TGTGCCAGCAGCCCTCTCGGCAATGAGCAGTTCTTC
v_call: TRBV7-9
clone_size: -
j_call: TRBJ2-1
d_call: -

cdr3_aa: CASSVSGDDQPQHF
cdr3_nt: TGTGCCAGCAGCGTGAGCGGTGACGATCAGCCCCAGCATTTT
v_call: TRBV9
clone_size: -
j_call: TRBJ1-5
d_call: -

cdr3_aa: CASMGPGNYGYTF
cdr3_nt: TGTGCCAGTATGGGGCCAGGGAACTATGGCTACACCTTC
v_call: TRBV19
clone_size: -
j_call: TRBJ1-2
d_call: -

cdr3_aa: CASSPGQVFQETQYF
cdr3_nt: TGTGCCAGCAGTCCGGGACAGGTCTTTCAAGAGACCCAGTACTTC
v_call: TRBV27
clone_size: many
j_call: TRBJ2-5
d_call: TRBD1

cdr3_aa: CASSQVGLGSSYNEQFF
cdr3_nt: TGTGCCAGCAGCCAAGTTGGCCTTGGGAGCTCCTACAATGAGCAGTTCTTC
v_call: TRBV3-1
clone_size: many
j_call: TRBJ2-1
d_call: -

cdr3_aa: CSVEWHQETQYF
cdr3_nt: TGCAGCGTTGAATGGCACCAAGAGACCCAGTACTTC
v_call: TRBV29-1
clone_size: -
j_call: TRBJ2-5
d_call: -

cdr3_aa: CASSLEGQGSGANVLTF
cdr3_nt: TGCGCCAGCAGCTTGGAGGGACAGGGGTCTGGGGCCAACGTCCTGACTTTC
v_call: TRBV5-1
clone_size: few
j_call: TRBJ2-6
d_call: TRBD1

cdr3_aa: CSAGGPSSYNEQFF
cdr3_nt: TGCAGTGCCGGAGGACCCAGCTCCTACAATGAGCAGTTCTTC
v_call: TRBV20-1
clone_size: -
j_call: TRBJ2-1
d_call: -

cdr3_aa: CASSPDPGRSYEQYF
cdr3_nt: TGTGCCAGCAGCCCGGATCCCGGACGATCCTACGAGCAGTACTTC
v_call: TRBV9
clone_size: few
j_call: TRBJ2-7
d_call: -

cdr3_aa: CASSGGQGGTEAFF
cdr3_nt: TGTGCCAGCAGTGGAGGACAGGGGGGAACTGAAGCTTTCTTT
v_call: TRBV25-1
clone_size: -
j_call: TRBJ1-1
d_call: TRBD1

cdr3_aa: CASSRTGGAGNEQFF
cdr3_nt: TGTGCCAGCAGCCGAACAGGGGGCGCGGGGAATGAGCAGTTCTTC
v_call: TRBV11-3
clone_size: -
j_call: TRBJ2-1
d_call: TRBD1

cdr3_aa: CSVVVVVGQETQYF
cdr3_nt: TGCAGCGTTGTCGTTGTAGTCGGCCAAGAGACCCAGTACTTC
v_call: TRBV29-1
clone_size: -
j_call: TRBJ2-5
d_call: -

cdr3_aa: CASSQAGSYNEQFF
cdr3_nt: TGTGCCAGCAGCCAAGCGGGATCCTACAATGAGCAGTTCTTC
v_call: TRBV3-1
clone_size: -
j_call: TRBJ2-1
d_call: -

cdr3_aa: CSVEGLAGGQEQFF
cdr3_nt: TGCAGCGTTGAGGGACTAGCGGGAGGTCAAGAGCAGTTCTTC
v_call: TRBV29-1
clone_size: many
j_call: TRBJ2-1
d_call: TRBD2

cdr3_aa: CASSLTLPRDGFYF
cdr3_nt: TGTGCCAGCAGTTTGACCCTCCCCCGGGACGGATTTTATTTT
v_call: TRBV28
clone_size: -
j_call: TRBJ1-3
d_call: -

cdr3_aa: CASSSRGYNEQFF
cdr3_nt: TGTGCCAGCAGTTCCCGTGGCTACAATGAGCAGTTCTTC
v_call: TRBV27
clone_size: few
j_call: TRBJ2-1
d_call: -

cdr3_aa: CASSLQVDQPQHF
cdr3_nt: TGTGCCAGCTCACTTCAGGTCGATCAGCCCCAGCATTTT
v_call: TRBV18
clone_size: many
j_call: TRBJ1-5
d_call: -